Shown below are 14 T cell receptor beta chains from a single sample sequenced in a study of T cells after yellow fever vaccination. A single record per CDR3 protein comes from TCRdb applying MiXCR to the 5' RACE reads. The sample records hundreds of thousands of distinct CDR3 sequences, around a sixth being singletons. The input for sequencing was PBMCs, taken before the yellow fever booster vaccination. Receptors were obtained from a man between 18 and 35 years old who received the YFV17D yellow fever vaccine.

This clonotype showed up just a few times. The chain employs TRBV7-2 and TRBJ2-1; 7 positions match TRBD2. V lost 1 base, J lost 4 bases, and 7 bases stayed unmatched. The length of the CDR3 is 16 residues. The germline CDR1 and CDR2 sequences are SGHTA and FQGNSA. Here the CDR3 reads CASSLVRLAVYNEQFF. CDR3 DNA: TGTGCCAGCAGCTTAGTGCGTCTAGCGGTTTACAATGAGCAGTTCTTC.

Comment on this clonotype: One junction end does not reproduce the germline sequence, and a read error may be involved. The chain has TRBV18 and TRBJ2-5; 8 nucleotides match TRBD1. This CDR3 comprises 14 residues. Germline-derived CDR1 and CDR2 are KGHSH and LQKENI. The CDR3, as DNA: TGTGCCAGCTCACCTGCAGCTTCTGGGACAGGCTCAAGGTGG. Its translation is CASSPAASGTGSRW.

This clonotype came up a few times. This chain joins TRBV20-1 and TRBJ1-1; a possible D gene is TRBD1 (6 bases). The V gene lost 0 bases and the J gene lost 7 bases, with 15 bases spanning the gap. The CDR3 has 14 residues. CDR1 DFQATT and CDR2 SNEGSKA come from the germline V gene (reference sequence). The DNA for the CDR3 is TGCAGTGCTAGAGATCTGGCAGGGGCCCTTGAAGCTTTCTTT. Its translation is CSARDLAGALEAFF.

This clonotype was seen a few times. V usage is TRBV7-2 and J usage is TRBJ2-3; 10 bases fit TRBD2. V lost 5 bases to trimming and J lost 11 bases; unmatched junction nucleotides: 10. Per germline, CDR1 SGHTA and CDR2 FQGNSA. The CDR3 sequence is 14 residues long. The CDR3 is CASSALAGRGRQYF. The CDR3 region has the DNA TGTGCCAGCAGCGCACTAGCGGGGAGGGGCCGGCAGTATTTT.

V is TRBV20-1 and J is TRBJ2-5; 9 bases are shared with TRBD2. CDR1 is DFQATT and CDR2 is SNEGSKA in the germline V gene (reference sequence). CDR3 length: 14 residues. The V segment lost 6 bases and the J segment 2 bases; nucleotides outside the gene matches: 7. CDR3 region: CSARGLAFQETQYF. Written as DNA, the CDR3 is TGCAGTGCCCGTGGACTAGCGTTTCAAGAGACCCAGTACTTC.

The table lists this clonotype with a count of one. The chain has TRBV29-1 and TRBJ1-2; D possibly corresponds to TRBD1 (6 bases). Between the trimmed V and J ends, which lost 1 base and 6 bases, there was a span of 12 bases. The CDR3 consists of 13 residues. In germline, CDR1 is SQVTM, CDR2 ANQGSEA. The DNA of the CDR3 is TGCAGCGTTGAAGGGGCAGGGGATGATGGCTACACCTTC. This codes for CSVEGAGDDGYTF.

This clonotype came up many times. This chain uses TRBV7-9 with TRBJ1-1; no firm D call. CDR3 length equals 13 residues. V gave up 2 bases and J gave up 3 bases, with 7 bases separating them. Germline CDR1 is SEHNR and CDR2 is FQNEAQ (reference sequence). CDR3 nucleotide sequence: TGTGCCAGCAGCTTATGGGAGGACACTGAAGCTTTCTTT. Its translation: CASSLWEDTEAFF. The whole variable domain, filled in from reference TRBV7-9 and TRBJ1-1, reads DTGVSQNPRHKITKRGQNVTFRCDPISEHNRLYWYRQTLGQGPEFLTYFQNEAQLEKSRLLSDRFSAERPKGSFSTLEIQRTEQGDSAMYLCASSLWEDTEAFFGQGTRLTVV.

The chain has TRBV7-2 and TRBJ1-2, with D maybe TRBD1 (5 bases). The V gene lost 1 base and the J gene lost 8 bases, with 11 bases spanning the gap. Looked up from germline, CDR1 is SGHTA and CDR2 is FQGNSA. The CDR3 runs to 13 residues. This chain's CDR3 is CASSLGIREGYTF. The CDR3 DNA reads TGTGCCAGCAGCTTAGGGATCAGGGAAGGCTACACCTTC.

Only a few counts were recorded for this clonotype. This sequence joins TRBV10-3 and TRBJ2-7, with D unclear. This CDR3 is built from 14 residues. Germline CDR1 reads ENHRY; CDR2 reads SYGVKD. The V end lost 11 bases, the J end lost 3 bases, and 20 bases lay between the germline ends. The CDR3 protein is CAAQDRPLVYEQYV. The CDR3, as DNA: TGTGCCGCCCAAGATAGACCGCTAGTCTACGAGCAGTACGTC.

The rearrangement uses TRBV4-1 and TRBJ2-5; possibly TRBD1 for D (5 bases). Germline V lookup: CDR1 MGHRA, CDR2 YSYEKL. V was cut by 2 bases and J by 4 bases, with 8 bases left in between. The CDR3 length is 13 residues. The CDR3 bases are TGCGCCAGCAGCCAACCAGGGTTAGAGACCCAGTACTTC. It yields the protein CASSQPGLETQYF.

Only a few counts were recorded for this clonotype. J is TRBJ1-2 and V is TRBV7-2, with 9 bases that match TRBD1. This CDR3 is built from 13 residues. In germline, CDR1 is SGHTA, CDR2 FQGNSA. V lost 4 bases to trimming and J lost 8 bases; unmatched junction nucleotides: 5. DNA of the CDR3: TGTGCCAGCAGCTCGGACAGGGGATACGGCTACACCTTC. This encodes CASSSDRGYGYTF. The entire variable domain, with the rest obtained from reference TRBV7-2 and TRBJ1-2, is as follows: GAGVSQSPSNKVTEKGKDVELRCDPISGHTALYWYRQSLGQGLEFLIYFQGNSAPDKSGLPSDRFSAERTGGSVSTLTIQRTQQEDSAVYLCASSSDRGYGYTFGSGTRLTVV.

The genes are TRBV6-2 or TRBV6-3 and TRBJ1-5, with unresolved D. CDR3 length: 13 residues. CDR1 MNHEY and CDR2 SVGEGT come from the germline V gene. The V end was cut by 6 bases, the J end by 7 bases, with 13 bases between. CDR3 sequence reads: CASSQSLGQPQHF. The CDR3 region has the DNA TGTGCCAGCAGCCAAAGCCTCGGACAGCCCCAGCATTTT.

The rearrangement joins TRBV27 to TRBJ2-1, with 12 bases matching TRBD2. This CDR3 contains 15 residues. CDR1 and CDR2 (germline): MNHEY, SMNVEV (reference sequence). The V gene end was trimmed by 7 bases and the J gene end by 4 bases; junction bases not matched to a gene: 5. Here the CDR3 DNA reads TGTGCCAGCACCGTGACTAGCGGGGGTTACAATGAGCAGTTCTTC. It codes for CASTVTSGGYNEQFF.

The chain uses TRBV4-2 and TRBJ2-3, with a possible D match to TRBD1 (5 bases). Germline CDR1 LGHNA, CDR2 YNFKEQ. The CDR3 has 17 residues. Trimming cost V 4 bases and J 0 bases, with 17 bases left between them. The CDR3 region has the DNA TGTGCCAGCAGCCCAGACAGAGGCAGGGCGAGCACAGATACGCAGTATTTT. Its protein product is CASSPDRGRASTDTQYF.